The sequence of this T cell receptor beta chain was determined in a study of cytomegalovirus exposure and HLA in healthy donors. To note about this clone: Antigen unknown.

PCR amplification relied on 60 Vbeta primers (plus 13 Jbeta primers). The protocol was immunoSEQ multiplex PCR, while the TCRdb copy is restricted to in-frame clones and leaves out a portion. The sample has 100,000 to 150,000 clones, 65% to 75% seen once. Overall study results and limits: Associated with HLA alleles at 0.05 false discovery rate in a later analysis were about 17,000 TCR beta sequences. As a later analysis showed, a missense DCLRE1C variant was linked to trimming of TCR beta V- and J-genes. More clonal expansion characterized HLA-associated TCR beta chains than equally common others in a later analysis.

The CDR3 is made up of 14 amino acids. The V gene's germline CDR1 is SQVTM and CDR2 ANQGSEA. V dropped 2 bases and J dropped 0; count of bases not matched to a gene: 0. This TCR was sampled from a woman aged 50 to 60 in good health and CMV-seropositive. The V call is TRBV29-1, the J call TRBJ1-3, with 8 bases fitting TRBD1. Sequencing was carried out using PBMCs. This CDR3 reads CSVETGGSGNTIYF. CDR3 DNA: TGCAGCGTTGAAACAGGGGGCTCTGGAAACACCATATATTTT.